This TCR beta chain was sequenced in a study of blood T cell repertoires in COVID-19. Study summary: PBMCs, B-cell-depleted T cells, or T cells were the source of the cDNA or gDNA that made up the material.

The data were produced by immunoSEQ multiplex PCR, yet TCRdb's version contains in-frame clones alone and is incomplete. The table has approximately 240,000 clones, approximately 90% seen once. Germline CDR1 reads LGHDT; CDR2 reads YNNKEL (reference sequence). The CDR3 has 13 residues. V shed 10 bases and J shed 8 bases, with 17 bases lying between them. This chain links TRBV3-1 (or the pseudogene TRBV3-2) with TRBJ1-4; the D gene is possibly TRBD1 (5 bases). Sequencing was done on a sample of PBMCs or T cells enriched from blood (not recorded which). This TCR was recovered from a woman in her late teens or twenties in a cohort exposed to, infected with or recovered from COVID-19 (not recorded which). CDR3 in DNA: TGTGCCACGACCCCTCGGGGGGGGGAAAAACTGTTTTTT. It is translated as CATTPRGGEKLFF.